Each of the 19 T cell receptor beta chains below was sequenced from the same sample in a study of identical twins. TCRdb re-analysed the 5' RACE reads in MiXCR, keeping a single row per CDR3 protein. The sample lists 200,000 to 250,000 distinct CDR3 sequences, around 8% occurring once. In addition, the sample was reused for a study of yellow fever vaccine responses in identical twins.

Sequencing input: memory (CD45RO+) T cells sorted from blood. The source of these receptors is a woman between 18 and 29 years old in good health.

The rearrangement uses TRBV5-1 and TRBJ2-7; TRBD1 matches 8 bases. Germline CDR1 SGHRS, CDR2 YFSETQ. The CDR3 has 16 amino acids. Trimming cost V 4 bases and J 4 bases; bases outside gene matches: 13. CDR3 sequence reads: CASSQGMGQDRYEQYF. The CDR3 nucleotides are TGCGCCAGCAGCCAGGGAATGGGACAGGATCGTTACGAGCAGTACTTC.

This clonotype was found many times. V and J are TRBV5-1 and TRBJ2-3, with TRBD1 matching 7 bases. The CDR3 runs to 16 residues. CDR1 and CDR2 (germline): SGHRS, YFSETQ. With V trimmed by 0 bases and J by 4 bases, 8 bases remained unmatched. This CDR3 reads CASSLENRGSADTQYF. The CDR3 DNA is TGCGCCAGCAGCTTGGAAAACAGGGGATCCGCAGATACGCAGTATTTT. Filled out from reference TRBV5-1 and TRBJ2-3, the complete variable domain reads KAGVTQTPRYLIKTRGQQVTLSCSPISGHRSVSWYQQTPGQGLQFLFEYFSETQRNKGNFPGRFSGRQFSNSRSEMNVSTLELGDSALYLCASSLENRGSADTQYFGPGTRLTVL.

This clonotype was seen repeatedly, ten times or more. The rearrangement uses TRBV20-1 and TRBJ2-4; D possibly uses TRBD1 or TRBD2 (5 bases each). V was cut by 7 bases and J by 1 base, with 8 bases left in between. Per germline, CDR1 DFQATT and CDR2 SNEGSKA (reference sequence). CDR3 size: 12 residues. The DNA for the CDR3 is TGCAGTGGGGGGTCGGCCAAAAACATTCAGTACTTC. Translation: CSGGSAKNIQYF.

The chain employs TRBV2 and TRBJ2-4; 8 bases agree with TRBD1. Germline CDR1 is SNHLY and CDR2 is FYNNEI. Trimming removed 7 bases from V and 0 bases from J; junction bases left unmatched: 14. The length of the CDR3 is 18 residues. Written as DNA, the CDR3 is TGTGCCAGCAATTATGCGGCAGGGGGCCACATAGCCAAAAACATTCAGTACTTC. It encodes CASNYAAGGHIAKNIQYF.

This clonotype was recorded a few times. The genes are TRBV29-1 and TRBJ2-2, with TRBD1 as a possible D gene (5 bases). This CDR3 is 14 amino acids long. Germline V gives CDR1 SQVTM, CDR2 ANQGSEA. The ends were cut back, 3 bases at V and 5 bases at J, with 13 bases in the middle. CDR3 in amino acids: CSVDTGVRTGELFF. CDR3 DNA sequence: TGCAGCGTTGATACAGGAGTGAGGACCGGGGAGCTGTTTTTT.

There are many counts of this clonotype. The rearrangement uses TRBV11-2 and TRBJ2-7, with D hard to call. Germline-derived CDR1 and CDR2 are SGHAT and FQNNGV. CDR3 size: 13 residues. Between the trimmed V and J ends, which lost 7 bases and 6 bases, there was a span of 16 bases. The CDR3 DNA reads as TGTGCCAGCACCAAAACTCTCCTCGCCGAGCAGTACTTC. It is translated as CASTKTLLAEQYF.

The chain joins TRBV6-5 to TRBJ1-2; 9 bases map to TRBD1. The CDR3 is made up of 14 amino acids. V lost 2 bases, J lost 5 bases, and 3 bases stayed unmatched. In germline, CDR1 is MNHEY, CDR2 SVGAGI. For the CDR3, the DNA is TGTGCCAGCAGTTACGAGACAGGGGGATATGGCTACACCTTC. It specifies CASSYETGGYGYTF.

This clonotype was recorded at least ten times. This chain joins TRBV28 and TRBJ2-7; D is uncertain. V was shortened by 2 bases and J by 2 bases, with 10 bases between the two germline ends. The germline gives CDR1 MDHEN, CDR2 SYDVKM. CDR3 length: 14 residues. This CDR3 reads CASSLKGPTYEQYF. CDR3 DNA: TGTGCCAGCAGTTTAAAAGGACCCACCTACGAGCAGTACTTC. The full variable domain, in which reference TRBV28 and TRBJ2-7 provide the parts outside the CDR3, is DVKVTQSSRYLVKRTGEKVFLECVQDMDHENMFWYRQDPGLGLRLIYFSYDVKMKEKGDIPEGYSVSREKKERFSLILESASTNQTSMYLCASSLKGPTYEQYFGPGTRLTVT.

The chain is built from TRBV28 and TRBJ2-7; 10 nucleotides line up with TRBD1. This CDR3 is 15 amino acids long. V trimming: 4 bases; J trimming: 5 bases; junction bases outside the gene matches: 8. The germline V gene encodes CDR1 MDHEN and CDR2 SYDVKM. The CDR3 loop is CASSSAGTGADEQYF. The CDR3 DNA is TGTGCCAGCAGTTCGGCCGGGACAGGGGCTGACGAGCAGTACTTC.

This clonotype has at least ten counts. V gene TRBV4-2 combines with J gene TRBJ1-1; possibly TRBD1 for D (5 bases). This CDR3 spans 12 amino acids. Germline V gives CDR1 LGHNA, CDR2 YNFKEQ. V lost 2 bases and J 5 bases, leaving 6 bases between the germline ends. The CDR3 DNA reads TGTGCCAGCAGCCAAAGGGGAACTGAAGCTTTCTTT. Its protein product is CASSQRGTEAFF.

This clonotype was seen at least ten times. The genes are TRBV4-1 and TRBJ2-7; D not resolved. Germline V gene data show CDR1 as MGHRA and CDR2 as YSYEKL. Trimming cost V 2 bases and J 2 bases, with 7 bases left between them. The CDR3 is 13 residues long. CDR3 sequence: CASSQKEAYEQYF. Here the CDR3 DNA reads TGCGCCAGCAGCCAAAAGGAAGCCTACGAGCAGTACTTC.

This clonotype was seen a handful of times. V and J are TRBV18 and TRBJ2-3; 8 nucleotides match TRBD2. The CDR3 spans 15 residues. Germline loops: CDR1 KGHSH, CDR2 LQKENI. J lost 1 base, V lost 1 base, and 1 base had no gene match. The CDR3 DNA reads TGTGCCAGCTCACCACTTAGCGGGGGCACAGATACGCAGTATTTT. Amino acid sequence: CASSPLSGGTDTQYF.

V gene TRBV19 combines with J gene TRBJ2-1, with no clear D. This CDR3 has 12 amino acids. Germline V lookup: CDR1 LNHDA, CDR2 SQIVND (reference sequence). V was cut by 5 bases and J by 4 bases, with 6 bases left in between. Written as DNA, the CDR3 is TGTGCCAGTAGTTCGCAATACAATGAGCAGTTCTTC. Translating it yields CASSSQYNEQFF.

This sequence joins TRBV6-4 and TRBJ2-1; D uncertain. V was pared by 2 bases and J by 7 bases, with 15 bases between. Germline V gives CDR1 MRHNA, CDR2 SNTAGT. This CDR3 has 15 amino acids. CDR3 protein: CASSDLNGPRNEQFF. CDR3 nucleotides: TGTGCCAGCAGTGACCTGAATGGCCCTCGGAATGAGCAGTTCTTC.

A few counts support this clonotype. V usage is TRBV7-2 and J usage is TRBJ1-2; the D gene is possibly TRBD1 (6 bases). V was clipped by 2 bases and J by 4 bases, with 14 bases between them. Germline V lookup: CDR1 SGHTA, CDR2 FQGNSA. This CDR3 has 15 residues. In DNA, the CDR3 is TGTGCCAGCAGCTTACGCACGGGGGACATCTATGGCTACACCTTC. Protein product: CASSLRTGDIYGYTF.

This clonotype occurred many times. The V and J genes are TRBV4-1 and TRBJ2-1, with no clear D. The V end lost 0 bases, the J end lost 7 bases, and 7 bases lay between the germline ends. The CDR3 contains 13 residues. Per the germline V gene, CDR1 is MGHRA and CDR2 is YSYEKL. CDR3 residues: CASSQELVNEQFF. The CDR3 nucleotides read TGCGCCAGCAGCCAAGAGCTGGTGAATGAGCAGTTCTTC.

This clonotype has ten or more counts. In DNA, the CDR3 is TGTGCCAGCAGCTCACGACTAGCGGGAGAGACCCAGTACTTC. It codes for CASSSRLAGETQYF. J is TRBJ2-5 and V is TRBV7-9; 10 bases fit TRBD2. This CDR3 region has 14 residues. The V gene end was trimmed by 4 bases and the J gene end by 4 bases; junction bases not matched to a gene: 3. Germline lookup yields CDR1 SEHNR and CDR2 FQNEAQ (reference sequence).

The chain joins TRBV6-1 to TRBJ1-6, with D possibly TRBD1 on 6 matching bases. The CDR3 consists of 14 residues. CDR1 and CDR2 from the germline V gene are MNHNS and SASEGT. V was clipped by 7 bases and J by 8 bases, with 15 bases between them. CDR3 sequence: CASKTGFVDSPLHF. The CDR3 nucleotides read TGTGCCAGCAAAACAGGGTTCGTCGATTCACCCCTCCACTTT.

This clonotype was observed at least ten times. The gene calls are TRBV9 and TRBJ2-1; 13 bases align to TRBD2. CDR1 SGDLS and CDR2 YYNGEE come from the germline V gene. The CDR3 length is 16 residues. V dropped 2 bases and J dropped 6; count of bases not matched to a gene: 5. CDR3 sequence (DNA): TGTGCCAGCAGCGTCGGACTAGCGGGAGTGGCCAATGAGCAGTTCTTC. It is translated as CASSVGLAGVANEQFF. The full variable domain, its missing parts supplied by reference TRBV9 and TRBJ2-1, is DSGVTQTPKHLITATGQRVTLRCSPRSGDLSVYWYQQSLDQGLQFLIQYYNGEERAKGNILERFSAQQFPDLHSELNLSSLELGDSALYFCASSVGLAGVANEQFFGPGTRLTVL.